The T cell receptor (beta chain) described here comes from a study of blood T cells in healthy people across ages (dated by TCRdb to between 2015 and 2017). Describing the broader study: In model experiments, roughly one uniquely barcoded TCR beta cDNA molecule per two T cells was captured by template switching. Donors were grouped into four age groups: young (average about 15 years), middle-aged (under 40), aged (around 60) and long-lived (about 82). Donors of different ages were randomly distributed across sequencing lanes to avoid experimental bias. The study analyzed two additional independent replicas of 1 million unique cDNA reads from the same blood draw for two donors, one aged 18 to 30 and one aged 80 or older. Age-related changes in TCR beta repertoire diversity were measured in the study by deep sequencing normalized with unique cDNA molecular identifiers. What the work shows at the level of the full study, not this receptor alone: Compared with the aged group, more naive CD4+ T cells, fewer expanded clones and increased TCR diversity were shown by the long-lived group, suggesting age selection. Estimates of total diversity from one million sequenced T cells were regarded as lower bounds and underestimates. Conclusive comparison of naive and antigen-experienced compartments was prevented by the profiling of bulk unsorted PBMCs. The CMV infection status of donors was not known, potentially confounding age-related changes in expanded clonotypes. Observed TCR beta diversity per million T cells fell roughly linearly with age, and a significant reduction was already apparent by age roughly 40. The percentage of naive T cells measured by flow cytometry correlated strongly with observed TCR beta diversity.

As regards this clonotype: What this receptor recognizes is not known. Per-nucleotide qualities are absent, and no much larger clonotype sits a single base away.

Library creation used 5' RACE. Sequencing relied on an Illumina HiSeq 2500. A second PCR of about 7 to 12 cycles was performed with a sample-barcoded 5' primer and a J-beta primer mix. Each TCR beta cDNA molecule received a unique molecular identifier from a template-switch 5' adaptor carrying 12 random nucleotides. Each sample yielded at least 3 million CDR3-containing paired-end reads. First-strand cDNA synthesis was performed from all RNA using the Mint cDNA synthesis kit, with priming by a TRBC-specific oligonucleotide. Following uracil-DNA glycosylase treatment, all cDNA underwent a first 18-cycle PCR with the universal primers M1SS and BC2_uni_R. Concerning the study's data processing: Each sample was normalized by randomly selecting 1 million high-quality reads, each carrying a distinct molecular identifier. Reads sharing molecular identifiers were discarded rather than binned into consensus sequences. MiTCR, run with a Q25 quality threshold and the strictest error-elimination algorithm, handled CDR3 identification, clonotype clustering and error correction. Lower-bound total TCR beta diversity was estimated with a nonparametric unseen species model using Euler transformation. Through fastp at Q25 and MiXCR, TCRdb rebuilt clones from the public reads, retaining in-frame beta chains. Rows with one shared CDR3 protein collapse into an entry with the most common genes and DNA. The V and J calls were not made by the authors but by TCRdb's processing. This sample comprises about 750,000 distinct CDR3 sequences, about 55% of them detected only once. The ten largest clones represent roughly 40% of the sample.

Donors were 40 or so systemically healthy Caucasian individuals from Russia aged roughly 6 to 90 years. Each donor gave ten milliliters of peripheral blood, drawn into EDTA-treated Vacutainer tubes. PBMCs were isolated by Ficoll-Paque density-gradient centrifugation, with at least 6 million obtained per sample. Total RNA was extracted from PBMCs with Trizol reagent, with at least 5.5 micrograms obtained per sample. Naive CD45RAhigh/CD27high T cell percentages were measured by flow cytometry on a PBMC aliquot from every donor. The CDR3 starts with the cysteine, ends with the phenylalanine, and has 15 residues. Left in the record is the CDR3 DNA by itself, 45 bases read in frame from the first base. Relative to germline, V is missing 3 bases and J is missing 10 bases, with 10 bases of the junction outside any gene match.

Sequenced sample: blood. This TCR was sampled from an older man in good health. The rearrangement joined TRBV12-3 or TRBV12-4 to TRBJ2-1, and 9 junction bases match TRBD2. The nucleotides are TGTGCCAGCAGTTTTAGCGGGAGTGCTTCGGGGGAGCAGTTCTTC. The translation is CASSFSGSASGEQFF.